Shown below are 32 T cell receptor beta chains from a single sample sequenced in a study of blood T cell repertoires in COVID-19. Assay used: immunoSEQ multiplex PCR; TCRdb lists only in-frame clones, some missing. The sample has some 220,000 clones; 86% are singletons. Source material: PBMCs or T cells enriched from blood (not recorded which). The source is a woman in her 40s with acute COVID-19.

This clone was counted ten times or more. The chain combines TRBV10-1 with TRBJ1-6, with D possibly matching TRBD1 (6 bases). Germline assignment: CDR1 WNHNN and CDR2 SYGVQD (reference sequence). The CDR3 is 15 amino acids. Trimming removed 8 bases at V and 7 bases at J, with 18 bases between. The CDR3 spells CASPPRGHLNSPLHF. In DNA form, the CDR3 reads TGCGCCAGCCCCCCCCGGGGACACTTAAATTCACCCCTCCACTTT.

This sequence joins TRBV24-1 and TRBJ2-2, with D tentatively TRBD1 (6 bases). This CDR3 contains 12 residues. Germline V gene sequence: CDR1 KGHDR, CDR2 SFDVKD. V gave up 8 bases and J gave up 6 bases, with 9 bases separating them. The CDR3 here is CATTTGSGELFF. CDR3 nucleotide sequence: TGTGCCACCACTACAGGGTCCGGGGAGCTGTTTTTT.

This clone was observed a handful of times. Different DNA sequences within this sample yield the same CDR3. The rearrangement joins TRBV11-2 to TRBJ1-2, with D unclear. Trimming removed 0 bases from V and 4 bases from J, with 12 bases in between. The germline gives CDR1 SGHAT, CDR2 FQNNGV. This CDR3 is built from 15 residues. The CDR3 DNA reads as TGTGCCAGCAGCTTAGATCGTTCGGCGGTCTATGGCTACACCTTC. Translating it yields CASSLDRSAVYGYTF.

CDR3 region: CASSARGGTGVGDYGYTF. In DNA form, the CDR3 reads TGTGCCAGCAGCGCCCGAGGGGGGACAGGGGTAGGTGACTATGGCTACACCTTC. V and J are TRBV9 and TRBJ1-2; 10 positions agree with TRBD1. The CDR3 length is 18 residues. J gave up 3 bases and V 3 bases, and 14 bases lay outside the gene matches. The germline V gene has CDR1 SGDLS and CDR2 YYNGEE.

This clone came up once. CDR3 region: CASSPLDSPPPLDYGYTF. For the CDR3, the DNA is TGTGCCAGCTCACCACTTGACAGCCCTCCCCCTTTAGACTATGGCTACACCTTC. The V and J genes are TRBV18 and TRBJ1-2; D perhaps matches TRBD1 (5 bases). In germline, CDR1 is KGHSH, CDR2 LQKENI. With 1 base removed from V and 3 bases from J, the gap between germline ends came to 21 bases. The CDR3 is 18 residues long.

This chain joins TRBV3-1 (or the pseudogene TRBV3-2) and TRBJ1-2; no firm D call. V was cut by 4 bases and J by 6 bases, with 15 bases left in between. The length of the CDR3 is 14 residues. CDR1 is LGHDT and CDR2 is YNNKEL in the germline V gene (reference sequence). The CDR3 DNA follows: TGTGCCAGCAGCCCCGGAGATAGACGTCATGGCTACACCTTC. This codes for CASSPGDRRHGYTF.

A word on this clone: This same CDR3 is encoded by further DNA sequences in the sample. The rearrangement uses TRBV5-1 and TRBJ2-5; TRBD1 matches 9 bases. The CDR3 sequence is 14 residues long. The V and J ends lost 4 bases and 4 bases, in that order; junction bases with no gene match: 5. Germline V gene sequence: CDR1 SGHRS, CDR2 YFSETQ. CDR3 in amino acids: CASSTGQGRETQYF. The CDR3, as DNA: TGCGCCAGCAGCACGGGACAGGGAAGAGAGACCCAGTACTTC.

The chain has TRBV30 and TRBJ2-3; a possible D gene is TRBD1 (5 bases). V was pared by 1 base and J by 4 bases, with 9 bases between. Germline assignment: CDR1 GTSNPN and CDR2 SVGIG (reference sequence). The CDR3 consists of 13 residues. CDR3: CAWSGRVADTQYF. The CDR3 DNA reads TGTGCCTGGAGTGGCAGGGTCGCAGATACGCAGTATTTT.

The chain combines TRBV15 with TRBJ2-2; no clear D gene. This CDR3 has 13 residues. Germline V CDR1 and CDR2: LNHNV, YYDKDF (reference sequence). The V end lost 1 base, the J end lost 7 bases, and 7 bases lay between the germline ends. The CDR3 nucleotides read TGTGCCACCAGCAGAGTTCCGAGCGGGGAGCTGTTTTTT. It encodes CATSRVPSGELFF.

The genes are TRBV5-6 and TRBJ2-7, with 7 bases lining up with TRBD1. V shed 0 bases, J shed 4 bases, and the junction held 4 bases outside the gene matches. The CDR3 runs to 14 residues. CDR1 and CDR2 from the germline V gene are SGHDT and YYEEEE. CDR3 DNA: TGTGCCAGCAGCTTGGTCAGGGGGTCATACGAGCAGTACTTC. Residues: CASSLVRGSYEQYF.

The V gene is TRBV28, the J gene TRBJ1-2; 8 bases map to TRBD1. CDR3 length: 16 residues. Germline values: CDR1 MDHEN, CDR2 SYDVKM. V shed 4 bases, J shed 4 bases, and the junction held 11 bases outside the gene matches. Here the CDR3 reads CASSSFSRDRPYGYTF. The CDR3 DNA follows: TGTGCCAGCAGTTCGTTCTCCCGGGACAGGCCCTATGGCTACACCTTC.

The chain carries TRBV6-5 and TRBJ2-5, with 8 bases that match TRBD2. This CDR3 is 16 amino acids long. Trimming removed 2 bases from V and 5 bases from J; junction bases left unmatched: 10. Germline CDR1 is MNHEY and CDR2 is SVGAGI. CDR3: CASSYRTSFPMETQYF. The CDR3 region has the DNA TGTGCCAGCAGTTACAGGACTAGCTTTCCTATGGAGACCCAGTACTTC.

This chain links TRBV2 with TRBJ1-2; 8 bases agree with TRBD1. Germline values: CDR1 SNHLY, CDR2 FYNNEI. This CDR3 has 15 amino acids. Unmatched junction bases numbered 12, after V lost 8 bases and J lost 4 bases. The CDR3 sequence: CASPVPGGAFYGYTF. Written as DNA, the CDR3 is TGTGCCAGCCCCGTCCCAGGGGGCGCGTTCTATGGCTACACCTTC.

The chain joins TRBV5-4 to TRBJ1-2; D uncertain. This CDR3 is 13 amino acids long. Trimming left V 1 base short and J 4 bases short, with 8 bases between. Germline lookup yields CDR1 SGHNT and CDR2 YYREEE (reference sequence). The CDR3 DNA sequence: TGTGCCAGCAGCTTGAATCTCGGCTATGGCTACACCTTC. Protein product: CASSLNLGYGYTF.

The chain couples TRBV19 to TRBJ1-2; 9 bases map to TRBD1. The V and J ends lost 10 bases and 0 bases, in that order; junction bases with no gene match: 9. The germline V gene encodes CDR1 LNHDA and CDR2 SQIVND (reference sequence). CDR3 size: 15 residues. The CDR3 nucleotides read TGTGCCACCGGGACAGGGTCCCAAGCTAACTATGGCTACACCTTC. Residues: CATGTGSQANYGYTF.

This clone has only one observation. The genes are TRBV6-5 and TRBJ1-2; TRBD1 aligns across 8 bases. CDR3 size: 16 residues. Germline V gene sequence: CDR1 MNHEY, CDR2 SVGAGI. Trimming took 0 bases from V and 7 from J; bases not matched to a gene: 10. In DNA, the CDR3 is TGTGCCAGCAGTTACTCTATCCAGGGGGCACTCGGTGGCTACACCTTC. Its translation: CASSYSIQGALGGYTF.

The chain employs TRBV19 and TRBJ2-2; 10 bases match TRBD1. The J segment lost 2 bases and the V segment lost 5 bases, leaving 2 bases of the junction unmatched. The germline V gene encodes CDR1 LNHDA and CDR2 SQIVND (reference sequence). This CDR3 contains 15 residues. The CDR3 nucleotides are TGTGCCAGTAGTCGGACAGGGGGAAACACCGGGGAGCTGTTTTTT. It yields the protein CASSRTGGNTGELFF.

The J gene is TRBJ1-4, the V gene TRBV4-3; TRBD1 matches at 7 bases. The CDR3 consists of 15 residues. The germline CDR1 and CDR2 sequences are LGHNA and YSLEER. The V segment lost 0 bases and the J segment 8 bases; nucleotides outside the gene matches: 6. The CDR3 sequence is CASSQDPGGYEKLFF. The DNA for the CDR3 is TGCGCCAGCAGCCAAGATCCAGGGGGATACGAAAAACTGTTTTTT.

The V call is TRBV2, the J call TRBJ1-5; 8 nucleotides line up with TRBD1. Germline V lookup: CDR1 SNHLY, CDR2 FYNNEI. CDR3 size: 13 residues. V was pared by 7 bases and J by 4 bases, with 3 bases of the junction left unmatched. The CDR3, as DNA: TGTGCCAGCATCGGACAGGGTAATCAGCCCCAGCATTTT. It translates to CASIGQGNQPQHF.

The V gene is TRBV19, the J gene TRBJ1-1; weak D call: TRBD1 (5 bases). The CDR3 contains 14 residues. Germline V gene sequence: CDR1 LNHDA, CDR2 SQIVND (reference sequence). Deletions cut 5 bases from V and 10 bases from J, with 20 bases between. CDR3: CASSDSSRRVGAFF. The DNA for the CDR3 is TGTGCCAGTAGTGACAGCTCTAGGAGGGTAGGAGCTTTCTTT.

The CDR3 region is CATGLAGANTGELFF. The CDR3 bases are TGTGCCACCGGTTTAGCGGGGGCGAACACCGGGGAGCTGTTTTTT. The V call is TRBV24-1, the J call TRBJ2-2, with 9 bases fitting TRBD2. The junction had 4 bases not matched to a gene; V was cut back by 9 bases and J by 0 bases. Germline values: CDR1 KGHDR, CDR2 SFDVKD. This CDR3 contains 15 residues.

This clone was found once. The CDR3 region has the DNA TGTGCCAGCAGCTTAGTCTTTGGCAGGGGGACCTACAATGAGCAGTTCTTC. The encoded protein is CASSLVFGRGTYNEQFF. The rearrangement links TRBV7-2 to TRBJ2-1; TRBD1 aligns across 7 bases. The CDR3 loop spans 17 amino acids. Per germline, CDR1 SGHTA and CDR2 FQGNSA. Trimming cost V 1 base and J 2 bases; bases outside gene matches: 8.

The chain has TRBV5-4 and TRBJ1-1, with D hard to call. V was pared by 0 bases and J by 1 base, with 7 bases between. This CDR3 region has 14 residues. Germline V gives CDR1 SGHNT, CDR2 YYREEE (reference sequence). The CDR3 region is CASSLERWNTEAFF. In nucleotides, the CDR3 is TGTGCCAGCAGCTTGGAGCGGTGGAACACTGAAGCTTTCTTT.

The rearrangement joins TRBV7-3 to TRBJ2-1, with D possibly matching TRBD1 (5 bases). This CDR3 spans 12 amino acids. CDR1 and CDR2 from the germline V gene are SGHTA and FQGTGA. With 2 bases removed from V and 6 bases from J, the gap between germline ends came to 5 bases. The CDR3 is CASSLQGNEQFF. For the CDR3, the DNA is TGTGCCAGCAGCTTACAGGGCAATGAGCAGTTCTTC. The variable domain in full, completed from reference TRBV7-3 and TRBJ2-1, reads GAGVSQTPSNKVTEKGKYVELRCDPISGHTALYWYRQSLGQGPEFLIYFQGTGAADDSGLPNDRFFAVRPEGSVSTLKIQRTERGDSAVYLCASSLQGNEQFFGPGTRLTVL.

This chain uses TRBV7-9 with TRBJ1-4, with TRBD1 matching over 9 bases. This CDR3 is 16 amino acids long. The trim removed 4 bases at V and 7 bases at J, leaving 10 bases unmatched. The V gene's germline CDR1 is SEHNR and CDR2 FQNEAQ (reference sequence). CDR3 amino acids: CASSYPSRTGVEKLFF. The CDR3 DNA reads TGTGCCAGCAGCTACCCCTCAAGGACAGGGGTTGAAAAACTGTTTTTT.

The chain combines TRBV19 with TRBJ1-5; 7 nucleotides align to TRBD1. V gave up 0 bases and J gave up 4 bases; unmatched junction bases: 3. This CDR3 contains 15 residues. Germline V CDR1 and CDR2: LNHDA, SQIVND (reference sequence). The CDR3 DNA reads TGTGCCAGTAGTATAGATGGACAGGAGAATCAGCCCCAGCATTTT. Its protein product is CASSIDGQENQPQHF. Together with reference TRBV19 and TRBJ1-5, the CDR3 gives the full variable domain: DGGITQSPKYLFRKEGQNVTLSCEQNLNHDAMYWYRQDPGQGLRLIYYSQIVNDFQKGDIAEGYSVSREKKESFPLTVTSAQKNPTAFYLCASSIDGQENQPQHFGDGTRLSIL.

This clone was detected a few times. This chain connects TRBV12-3 or TRBV12-4 to TRBJ2-3; D uncertain. Trimming pared 7 bases from V and 1 base from J, leaving 9 bases between. The CDR3 consists of 13 residues. The CDR3 DNA reads as TGTGCCAGCACCACAGTGGGCACAGATACGCAGTATTTT. It encodes CASTTVGTDTQYF.

The chain joins TRBV7-2 to TRBJ1-2; a weak D match, TRBD1 (6 bases). This CDR3 has 13 residues. V was shortened by 8 bases and J by 4 bases, with 14 bases between the two germline ends. Germline assignment: CDR1 SGHTA and CDR2 FQGNSA. CDR3 protein: CASGIGGGYGYTF. The CDR3 nucleotides read TGTGCCAGCGGTATAGGGGGGGGCTATGGCTACACCTTC.

The chain combines TRBV2 with TRBJ1-2, with D perhaps TRBD1 (5 bases). The V and J ends lost 6 bases and 7 bases respectively, with 18 bases between them. CDR3 size: 14 residues. The germline CDR1 and CDR2 sequences are SNHLY and FYNNEI. The CDR3 protein is CASSLGGVSVGYTF. CDR3 coding DNA: TGTGCCAGCAGCCTTGGGGGGGTCTCCGTTGGCTACACCTTC.

This clone was counted once. CDR3 protein: CASSEGGDRGSSPLHF. CDR3 coding DNA: TGTGCCAGCAGTGAAGGGGGAGACAGGGGGTCTTCACCCCTCCACTTT. The rearrangement links TRBV2 to TRBJ1-6, with 9 positions matching TRBD1. Germline CDR1 reads SNHLY; CDR2 reads FYNNEI. Trimming took 1 base from V and 9 from J; bases not matched to a gene: 7. This CDR3 is 16 amino acids long.

The sample holds a few counts of this clone. The chain recombines TRBV10-2 with TRBJ1-1; D ambiguous. Germline CDR1 is WSHSY and CDR2 is SAAADI. V lost 4 bases to trimming and J lost 5 bases, with 8 bases between them. CDR3 length: 12 amino acids. The CDR3 sequence is CASSAAGTEAFF. For the CDR3, the DNA is TGCGCCAGCAGTGCTGCGGGTACTGAAGCTTTCTTT.

The rearrangement joins TRBV28 to TRBJ2-1; 11 nucleotides line up with TRBD2. Germline V gene sequence: CDR1 MDHEN, CDR2 SYDVKM. Unmatched junction bases numbered 10, after V lost 6 bases and J lost 6 bases. There are 16 residues in the CDR3. The CDR3 region has the DNA TGTGCCAGCAGCCCCTCACTAGCGGGGGCAGGCAATGAGCAGTTCTTC. It translates to CASSPSLAGAGNEQFF.